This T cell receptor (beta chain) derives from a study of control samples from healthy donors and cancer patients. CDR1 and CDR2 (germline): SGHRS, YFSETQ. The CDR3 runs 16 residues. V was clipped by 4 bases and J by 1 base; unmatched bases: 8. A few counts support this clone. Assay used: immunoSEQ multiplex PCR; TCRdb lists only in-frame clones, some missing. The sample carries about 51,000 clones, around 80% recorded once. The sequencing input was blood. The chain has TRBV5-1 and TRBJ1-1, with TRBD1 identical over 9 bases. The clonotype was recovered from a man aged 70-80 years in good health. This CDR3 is CASSIETGGRNTEAFF. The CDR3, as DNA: TGCGCCAGCAGCATAGAGACAGGGGGTAGGAACACTGAAGCTTTCTTT.